These 25 T cell receptor beta chains were all obtained from the same sample, sequenced in a study of blood T cell repertoires in COVID-19. Method: immunoSEQ multiplex PCR; TCRdb's copy keeps in-frame clones and lacks some. Seen here are roughly 85,000 clones, 86% observed once, and the top ten hold 27%. The sequenced material came from peripheral blood. Receptor source: a man aged 50-60 years with active or convalescent COVID-19.

In DNA, the CDR3 is TGTGCCAGCAGCTTAGTTGGGACAGCTGGGCGAGATACGCAGTATTTT. This gives the protein CASSLVGTAGRDTQYF. V and J are TRBV7-2 and TRBJ2-3, with 7 bases matching TRBD1. The CDR3 runs to 16 residues. The junction had 9 bases not matched to a gene; V was cut back by 1 base and J by 5 bases. Germline loops: CDR1 SGHTA, CDR2 FQGNSA.

The chain is built from TRBV29-1 and TRBJ1-6; unclear D gene. Germline V gives CDR1 SQVTM, CDR2 ANQGSEA. This CDR3 region has 14 residues. Trimming cost V 5 bases and J 7 bases, with 15 bases left between them. The DNA of the CDR3 is TGCAGCGTTTCCGACACCCAAGTAAATTCACCCCTCCACTTT. Its protein product is CSVSDTQVNSPLHF.

This clone has only a few counts. The rearrangement joins TRBV29-1 to TRBJ2-7; 7 bases fit TRBD1. The CDR3 extends over 11 amino acids. V was pared by 7 bases and J by 5 bases, with 5 bases of the junction left unmatched. Germline CDR1 and CDR2: SQVTM and ANQGSEA. The CDR3 sequence is CSATRGNEQYF. As DNA, the CDR3 is TGCAGCGCCACCAGGGGGAACGAGCAGTACTTC.

This chain links TRBV7-8 with TRBJ2-7; D may be TRBD2 (6 bases). The CDR3 is made up of 14 amino acids. Germline lookup yields CDR1 SGHVS and CDR2 FQNEAQ. Trimming took 0 bases from V and 5 from J, leaving 11 bases between them. DNA for the CDR3: TGTGCCAGCAGCTTAGCACGGGAGCCCCACGAGCAGTACTTC. Protein: CASSLAREPHEQYF.

This clone has just one count. The chain employs TRBV29-1 and TRBJ2-7; D uncertain. The CDR3 length is 12 residues. V was cut by 7 bases and J by 2 bases, with 12 bases left in between. CDR1 is SQVTM, CDR2 ANQGSEA, per germline. This CDR3 is CSARLLTYEQYF. The DNA of the CDR3 is TGCAGCGCACGACTCTTAACCTACGAGCAGTACTTC.

The chain carries TRBV3-1 (or the pseudogene TRBV3-2) and TRBJ1-2; 8 bases agree with TRBD1. The CDR3 is 13 amino acids. The J segment lost 8 bases and the V segment lost 5 bases, leaving 7 bases of the junction unmatched. Germline V gene data show CDR1 as LGHDT and CDR2 as YNNKEL (reference sequence). Written as DNA, the CDR3 is TGTGCCAGCAGCTCCCGGGACAGGTTGGGCTACACCTTC. Translating it yields CASSSRDRLGYTF.

This clone counts as hyperexpanded. The gene calls are TRBV6-1 and TRBJ2-7, with D perhaps TRBD1 (5 bases). The germline gives CDR1 MNHNS, CDR2 SASEGT. Trimming left V 1 base short and J 3 bases short, with 28 bases between. The CDR3 has 20 amino acids. DNA for the CDR3: TGTGCCAGCAGTGAAGTCTCGATAAGGGCCACCACCAGGGCTGTCTACGAGCAGTACTTC. Translation: CASSEVSIRATTRAVYEQYF.

The rearrangement uses TRBV24-1 and TRBJ2-1; 9 positions agree with TRBD1. CDR3 length: 16 residues. V lost 4 bases and J lost 8; bases outside the gene matches: 11. Per germline, CDR1 KGHDR and CDR2 SFDVKD. CDR3 sequence (DNA): TGTGCCACCAGTGACCCTAGGCCGGGACAGGGTTATGAGCAGTTCTTC. As protein: CATSDPRPGQGYEQFF.

DNA of the CDR3: TGCGCCAGCCGGGACAGAGGGACCGGGGAGCTGTTTTTT. Protein: CASRDRGTGELFF. The V gene is TRBV10-2, the J gene TRBJ2-2, with TRBD1 matching over 7 bases. Germline CDR1 is WSHSY and CDR2 is SAAADI. V shed 8 bases and J 5 bases; nucleotides not matched to a gene: 5. This CDR3 comprises 13 residues.

The rearrangement links TRBV19 to TRBJ1-3; the D is unclear. With 6 bases removed from V and 0 bases from J, the gap between germline ends came to 9 bases. Per the germline V gene, CDR1 is LNHDA and CDR2 is SQIVND (reference sequence). The CDR3 is made up of 14 amino acids. The CDR3 region is CASRGGYSGNTIYF. In nucleotides, the CDR3 is TGTGCCAGTAGAGGAGGGTACTCTGGAAACACCATATATTTT.

The chain carries TRBV15 and TRBJ1-4; 7 nucleotides match TRBD1. The germline gives CDR1 LNHNV, CDR2 YYDKDF (reference sequence). V lost 3 bases to trimming and J lost 9 bases; unmatched junction nucleotides: 10. CDR3 length equals 15 residues. The CDR3 sequence: CATSRADRVPQKLFF. In nucleotides, the CDR3 is TGTGCCACCAGCAGGGCCGACAGGGTGCCCCAAAAACTGTTTTTT.

Only a few counts were recorded for this clone. The chain couples TRBV24-1 to TRBJ1-4; D is ambiguous. V lost 6 bases and J lost 4, with 11 bases in between. This CDR3 has 14 amino acids. CDR1 and CDR2 from the germline V gene are KGHDR and SFDVKD. The chain's CDR3 is CATSRPGNNEKLFF. The CDR3 DNA is TGTGCCACCAGTAGACCGGGAAATAATGAAAAACTGTTTTTT.

The chain is built from TRBV28 and TRBJ2-1; 9 nucleotides line up with TRBD1. CDR3 length equals 15 residues. Looked up from germline, CDR1 is MDHEN and CDR2 is SYDVKM. V gave up 5 bases and J gave up 0 bases; unmatched junction bases: 2. The DNA of the CDR3 is TGTGCCAGCAGTCTACAGGGGGCCTCCTACAATGAGCAGTTCTTC. It codes for CASSLQGASYNEQFF.

V is TRBV14 and J is TRBJ1-1; D not resolved. CDR1 is SGHDN and CDR2 is FVKESK in the germline V gene. The CDR3 is 14 amino acids. The V gene lost 6 bases and the J gene lost 1 base, with 12 bases spanning the gap. The CDR3 nucleotides are TGTGCCAGCAGACCCTCGGGAGGGAACACTGAAGCTTTCTTT. This translates into CASRPSGGNTEAFF. Full variable domain (missing parts from reference TRBV14 and TRBJ1-1): EAGVTQFPSHSVIEKGQTVTLRCDPISGHDNLYWYRRVMGKEIKFLLHFVKESKQDESGMPNNRFLAERTGGTYSTLKVQPAELEDSGVYFCASRPSGGNTEAFFGQGTRLTVV.

This clone was detected a few times. The rearrangement links TRBV2 to TRBJ2-1; TRBD2 is a possible D gene (6 bases). V lost 8 bases, J lost 3 bases, and 11 bases lay in between. The CDR3 spans 13 residues. Germline V gene lookup returns CDR1 SNHLY and CDR2 FYNNEI. CDR3 nucleotides: TGTGCCAGCCTAACTAGCAGCTACAATGAGCAGTTCTTC. This translates into CASLTSSYNEQFF.

The chain has TRBV2 and TRBJ2-3, with unresolved D. Trimming took 7 bases from V and 1 from J, leaving 9 bases between them. The CDR3 is made up of 13 amino acids. The germline V gene has CDR1 SNHLY and CDR2 FYNNEI. As DNA, the CDR3 is TGTGCCAGCATCCCGTCGGGCACAGATACGCAGTATTTT. Residues: CASIPSGTDTQYF. Complete variable domain (other parts from reference TRBV2 and TRBJ2-3): EPEVTQTPSHQVTQMGQEVILRCVPISNHLYFYWYRQILGQKVEFLVSFYNNEISEKSEIFDDQFSVERPDGSNFTLKIRSTKLEDSAMYFCASIPSGTDTQYFGPGTRLTVL.

The CDR3 region has the DNA TGTGCCAGCAGCATTGACTCCAGCGGTTATCAGCCCCAGCATTTT. This encodes CASSIDSSGYQPQHF. This chain links TRBV7-8 with TRBJ1-5; D gene ambiguous. Trimming stripped 5 bases from V and 5 bases from J, with 16 bases between. The CDR3 totals 15 residues. Germline V gene data show CDR1 as SGHVS and CDR2 as FQNEAQ.

The V gene is TRBV30, the J gene TRBJ1-3; D might be TRBD1 (5 bases). V lost 1 base and J lost 1, with 17 bases in between. The CDR3 length is 17 residues. CDR1 GTSNPN and CDR2 SVGIG come from the germline V gene (reference sequence). Here the CDR3 DNA reads TGTGCCTGGAGTGGGGGAAATTATGACAGATCTGGAAACACCATATATTTT. Its translation: CAWSGGNYDRSGNTIYF. Drawing the rest from reference TRBV30 and TRBJ1-3, the complete variable domain is SQTIHQWPATLVQPVGSPLSLECTVEGTSNPNLYWYRQAAGRGLQLLFYSVGIGQISSEVPQNLSASRPQDRQFILSSKKLLLSDSGFYLCAWSGGNYDRSGNTIYFGEGSWLTVV.

This sequence joins TRBV29-1 and TRBJ1-4; 9 bases match TRBD1. CDR3 length equals 14 residues. CDR1 and CDR2 from the germline V gene are SQVTM and ANQGSEA. V lost 7 bases to trimming and J lost 10 bases; unmatched junction nucleotides: 13. CDR3 loop: CSAKPTGGTGKLFF. The CDR3 DNA reads as TGCAGCGCAAAACCGACAGGGGGAACGGGAAAACTGTTTTTT. Full variable domain (rest looked up from reference TRBV29-1 and TRBJ1-4): SAVISQKPSRDICQRGTSLTIQCQVDSQVTMMFWYRQQPGQSLTLIATANQGSEATYESGFVIDKFPISRPNLTFSTLTVSNMSPEDSSIYLCSAKPTGGTGKLFFGSGTQLSVL.

V usage is TRBV6-1 and J usage is TRBJ2-7, with a tentative D call TRBD1 (5 bases). In germline, CDR1 is MNHNS, CDR2 SASEGT. This CDR3 is 14 amino acids long. Trimming stripped 1 base from V and 1 base from J, with 8 bases between. In DNA, the CDR3 is TGTGCCAGCAGTGAAGGACAGCGTTCCTACGAGCAGTACTTC. Translating it yields CASSEGQRSYEQYF.

The chain links TRBV19 to TRBJ1-5, with D perhaps TRBD1 (6 bases). V lost 7 bases and J 5 bases, leaving 12 bases between the germline ends. The V gene's germline CDR1 is LNHDA and CDR2 SQIVND (reference sequence). The CDR3 loop spans 13 amino acids. CDR3 in amino acids: CASMWGPYQPQHF. For the CDR3, the DNA is TGTGCCAGTATGTGGGGGCCCTATCAGCCCCAGCATTTT.

About this clone: Since no conserved phenylalanine or tryptophan closes the CDR3, a read error is the likely cause. Because the CDR3's place on the DNA is in doubt, the DNA is left out and the CDR3 is given as listed by TCRdb. The rearrangement joins TRBV21-1 to TRBJ1-2; the table's D call, TRBD1, has no DNA check behind it. TRBV21-1 is flagged as a pseudogene. The CDR3 spans 9 residues, counting both ends. CDR3 loop: CASSKKTGI.

The V and J genes are TRBV18 and TRBJ2-7; 9 positions agree with TRBD1. Germline-derived CDR1 and CDR2 are KGHSH and LQKENI. CDR3 length: 15 amino acids. With V trimmed by 6 bases and J by 3 bases, 9 bases remained unmatched. CDR3 sequence (DNA): TGTGCCAGCTCCCAAACAGGGGGCTCTTACTACGAGCAGTACTTC. Its translation is CASSQTGGSYYEQYF.

The chain employs TRBV30 and TRBJ2-7; the match to TRBD1 covers 8 bases. The V and J ends lost 1 base and 1 base, in that order; junction bases with no gene match: 3. The CDR3 has 14 amino acids. Germline V gives CDR1 GTSNPN, CDR2 SVGIG (reference sequence). CDR3 loop: CAWSGRTGSYEQYF. DNA of the CDR3: TGTGCCTGGAGTGGGCGGACAGGGTCCTACGAGCAGTACTTC.

This chain links TRBV5-6 with TRBJ1-4; 9 bases fit TRBD1. The CDR3 extends over 16 amino acids. V gave up 4 bases and J gave up 5 bases; unmatched junction bases: 9. Germline values: CDR1 SGHDT, CDR2 YYEEEE. The CDR3 region has the DNA TGTGCCAGCAGCCCCACTGACAGGGGGGCGAATGAAAAACTGTTTTTT. Residues: CASSPTDRGANEKLFF.